These T cell receptor beta chains were read from a single sample in a study of monozygotic twins with inflammatory bowel disease. TCRdb re-called the 5' RACE reads and gives one entry per CDR3 protein, without DNA. The sample table sets out about 380,000 distinct CDR3 sequences. Sample: blood. The origin of the receptors is a human donor with ulcerative colitis or Crohn's disease, or a healthy co-twin of an affected twin (not recorded which). Each CDR3 is given with its conserved first and last residue.

j_gene,v_gene,CDR3aa
TRBJ2-2,TRBV7-3,CASSLMGAGGGELFF
TRBJ1-3,TRBV20-1,CSGQGRNTIYF
TRBJ2-7,TRBV12-3/TRBV12-4,CASSLNLRYEQYF
TRBJ2-7,TRBV7-6,CASSPRDGAYEQYF
TRBJ2-3,TRBV5-1,CASSLAGQATDTQYF
TRBJ1-2,TRBV20-1,CSARDVPGRGNSYGYTF
TRBJ2-2,TRBV6-5,CASSSTTGGPTGELFF
TRBJ2-7,TRBV19,CASSMFRGDFYEQYF
TRBJ2-3,TRBV5-4,CASSFNSLVGKDTQYF
TRBJ2-7,TRBV12-3/TRBV12-4,CASSLRTGKDEQYF
TRBJ2-3,TRBV15,CATSGPGPGKKGADTQYF
TRBJ1-2,TRBV7-9,CASSLDLGQRYGYTF
TRBJ2-2,TRBV23-1,CASSHPGTGRGELFF
TRBJ1-5,TRBV4-3,CASSQDWQGRQPQHF
TRBJ2-1,TRBV6-2/TRBV6-3,CATASYWEQFF
TRBJ1-2,TRBV29-1,CSAEDSQAGGYTF
TRBJ2-1,TRBV11-2,CASSPNRVNEQFF
TRBJ1-1,TRBV7-9,CASSLEGGHSTEAFF
TRBJ2-1,TRBV11-2,CASSLSQSGLAGYNEQFF
TRBJ2-4,TRBV29-1,CSVIQGTAKNIQYF
TRBJ2-7,TRBV12-3/TRBV12-4,CASTWSGGYYEQYF
TRBJ2-1,TRBV20-1,CSVDSGSGGPYNEQFF